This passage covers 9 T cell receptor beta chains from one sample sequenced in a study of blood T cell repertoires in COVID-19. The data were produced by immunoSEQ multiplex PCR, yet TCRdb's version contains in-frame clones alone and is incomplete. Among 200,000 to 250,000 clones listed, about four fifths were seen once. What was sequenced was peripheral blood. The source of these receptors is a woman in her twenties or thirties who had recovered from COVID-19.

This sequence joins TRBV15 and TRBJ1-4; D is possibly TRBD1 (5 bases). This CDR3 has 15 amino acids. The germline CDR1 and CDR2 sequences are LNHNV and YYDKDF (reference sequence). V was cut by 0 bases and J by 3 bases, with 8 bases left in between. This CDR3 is CATSRDRQPNEKLFF. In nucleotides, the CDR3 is TGTGCCACCAGCAGAGATAGACAGCCTAATGAAAAACTGTTTTTT.

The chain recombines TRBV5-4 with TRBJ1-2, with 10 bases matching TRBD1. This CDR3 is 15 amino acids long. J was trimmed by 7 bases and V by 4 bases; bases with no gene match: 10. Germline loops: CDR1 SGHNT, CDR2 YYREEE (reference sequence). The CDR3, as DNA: TGTGCCAGCAGCCCGGAGGGACAGGGGTACCGTGGCTACACCTTC. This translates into CASSPEGQGYRGYTF. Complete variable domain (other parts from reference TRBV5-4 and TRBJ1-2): ETGVTQSPTHLIKTRGQQVTLRCSSQSGHNTVSWYQQALGQGPQFIFQYYREEENGRGNFPPRFSGLQFPNYSSELNVNALELDDSALYLCASSPEGQGYRGYTFGSGTRLTVV.

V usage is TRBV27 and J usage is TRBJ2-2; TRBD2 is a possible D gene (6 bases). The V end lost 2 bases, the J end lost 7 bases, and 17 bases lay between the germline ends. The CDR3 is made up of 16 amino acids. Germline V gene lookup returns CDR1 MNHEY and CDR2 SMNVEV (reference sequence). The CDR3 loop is CASSLQTSLGIGELFF. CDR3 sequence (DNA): TGTGCCAGCAGTTTACAGACTAGTCTAGGTATCGGGGAGCTGTTTTTT.

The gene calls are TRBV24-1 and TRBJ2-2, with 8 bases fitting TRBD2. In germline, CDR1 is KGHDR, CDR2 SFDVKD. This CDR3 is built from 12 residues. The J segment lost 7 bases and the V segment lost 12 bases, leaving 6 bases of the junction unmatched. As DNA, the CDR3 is TGTGCCGCAGCGGGAGAGGTCGGGGAGCTGTTTTTT. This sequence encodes CAAAGEVGELFF.

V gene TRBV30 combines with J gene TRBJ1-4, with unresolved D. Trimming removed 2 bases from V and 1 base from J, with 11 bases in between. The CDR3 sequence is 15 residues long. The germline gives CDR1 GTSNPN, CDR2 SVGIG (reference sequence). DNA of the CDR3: TGTGCCTGGAGTCCTAAGGAGGGAACTAATGAAAAACTGTTTTTT. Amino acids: CAWSPKEGTNEKLFF.

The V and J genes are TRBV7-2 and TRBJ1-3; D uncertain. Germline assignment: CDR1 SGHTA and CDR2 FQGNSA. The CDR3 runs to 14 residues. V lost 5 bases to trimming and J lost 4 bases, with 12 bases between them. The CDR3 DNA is TGTGCCAGCAGCCCAAACGGGTTCGGAAACACCATATATTTT. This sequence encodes CASSPNGFGNTIYF.

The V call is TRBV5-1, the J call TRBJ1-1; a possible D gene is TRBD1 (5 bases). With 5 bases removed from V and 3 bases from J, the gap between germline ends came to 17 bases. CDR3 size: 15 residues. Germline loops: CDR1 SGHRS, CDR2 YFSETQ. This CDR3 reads CASRKPEQGDTEAFF. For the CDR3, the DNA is TGCGCCAGCAGAAAGCCGGAGCAGGGCGACACTGAAGCTTTCTTT.

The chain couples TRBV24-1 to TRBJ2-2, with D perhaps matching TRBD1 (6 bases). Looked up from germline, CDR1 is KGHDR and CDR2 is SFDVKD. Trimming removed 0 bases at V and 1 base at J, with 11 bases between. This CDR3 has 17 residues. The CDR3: CATSDLQGTENTGELFF. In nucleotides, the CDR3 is TGTGCCACCAGTGATTTGCAGGGGACCGAGAACACCGGGGAGCTGTTTTTT.

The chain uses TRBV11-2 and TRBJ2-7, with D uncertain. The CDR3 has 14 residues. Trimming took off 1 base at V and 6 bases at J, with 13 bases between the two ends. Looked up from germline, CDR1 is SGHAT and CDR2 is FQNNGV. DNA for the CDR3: TGTGCCAGCAGCTTAGTAGTGAGAAATCGCGAGCAGTACTTC. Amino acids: CASSLVVRNREQYF.